This T cell receptor beta chain was recovered during a study of blood T cell repertoires in COVID-19. Study details: Nucleic acid was either cDNA or gDNA, and it came from T cells, B-cell-depleted T cells, or PBMCs.

Source study methods: Estimated nucleated cell counts came from reference gene primer amplification. TCRdb's table, derived via immunoSEQ multiplex PCR, lists solely in-frame clones and lacks some. V and J calls and clone size are those listed in that table; D and trimming were worked out from the DNA. This repertoire shows a few hundred thousand clones, 85% to 90% found once; its top ten account for 0.75% to 1%. V was shortened by 5 bases and J by 6 bases, with 11 bases between the two germline ends. CDR3 size: 12 residues. Germline V gene sequence: CDR1 SGHTA, CDR2 FQGTGA. The specimen was peripheral blood. The chain recombines TRBV7-3 with TRBJ2-7; tentatively, D is TRBD2 (6 bases). The receptor was isolated from a woman between 40 and 50 years old who had recovered from COVID-19. The CDR3 here is CASSPGGAEQYF. The CDR3 nucleotides read TGTGCCAGCAGCCCCGGCGGGGCCGAGCAGTACTTC.